These 21 T cell receptor beta chains share one sample of origin, sequenced in a study of blood T cell repertoires in COVID-19. Using immunoSEQ multiplex PCR, the repertoire was profiled, and TCRdb retains in-frame clones only, with some absent. Of approximately 290,000 clones in the sample, 90% were seen once. The sample comprised PBMCs or T cells enriched from blood (not recorded which). All receptors derive from a woman younger than 35 with acute COVID-19.

The chain recombines TRBV10-3 with TRBJ1-3; weak D call: TRBD1 (5 bases). The V gene lost 7 bases and the J gene lost 3 bases, with 13 bases spanning the gap. The germline gives CDR1 ENHRY, CDR2 SYGVKD. The CDR3 runs 14 residues. The CDR3 sequence is CAIKGQGGGNTIYF. The CDR3 nucleotides read TGTGCCATCAAGGGGCAGGGTGGTGGAAACACCATATATTTT.

The CDR3 DNA follows: TGTGCCAGCAGTTTGGGACAGGGGAGTGCTGGAAACACCATATATTTT. Amino acids: CASSLGQGSAGNTIYF. The chain has TRBV28 and TRBJ1-3, with TRBD1 matching 10 bases. V lost 3 bases to trimming and J lost 2 bases; unmatched junction nucleotides: 4. Germline assignment: CDR1 MDHEN and CDR2 SYDVKM. This CDR3 is built from 16 residues.

This clone was seen just once. J is TRBJ2-3 and V is TRBV19, with TRBD2 matching over 12 bases. This CDR3 is 18 amino acids long. V shed 0 bases and J 4 bases; nucleotides not matched to a gene: 8. Germline V gene lookup returns CDR1 LNHDA and CDR2 SQIVND (reference sequence). The CDR3 sequence: CASSIDSLAGGSADTQYF. The CDR3 nucleotides read TGTGCCAGTAGTATAGATAGCCTAGCGGGAGGGTCGGCAGATACGCAGTATTTT.

The chain employs TRBV30 and TRBJ2-3, with 14 bases that match TRBD2. CDR1 and CDR2 (germline): GTSNPN, SVGIG (reference sequence). Unmatched junction bases numbered 3, after V lost 7 bases and J lost 6 bases. The CDR3 consists of 13 residues. The CDR3 spells CASTSGRGDTQYF. The CDR3, as DNA: TGTGCCTCGACTAGCGGGAGGGGGGATACGCAGTATTTT.

This clone was seen just once. This sequence joins TRBV7-9 and TRBJ2-3, with D unresolved. The V and J ends lost 2 bases and 1 base respectively, with 7 bases between them. Germline V CDR1 and CDR2: SEHNR, FQNEAQ (reference sequence). This CDR3 has 14 residues. Written as DNA, the CDR3 is TGTGCCAGCAGCTTATACTCCGGCACAGATACGCAGTATTTT. Translation gives CASSLYSGTDTQYF.

The V and J genes are TRBV27 and TRBJ2-1, with D unclear. The V end lost 6 bases, the J end lost 7 bases, and 16 bases lay between the germline ends. CDR3 size: 14 residues. Germline assignment: CDR1 MNHEY and CDR2 SMNVEV (reference sequence). The CDR3 loop reads CASSPENPLNEQFF. CDR3 DNA sequence: TGTGCCAGCAGCCCCGAGAACCCGCTAAATGAGCAGTTCTTC.

The rearrangement joins TRBV15 to TRBJ1-2; 8 bases align to TRBD1. Trimming removed 1 base from V and 5 bases from J; junction bases left unmatched: 6. The germline CDR1 and CDR2 sequences are LNHNV and YYDKDF (reference sequence). The CDR3 totals 15 residues. The CDR3 region is CATSRGGTGVYGYTF. The CDR3, as DNA: TGTGCCACCAGCAGAGGCGGGACAGGTGTTTATGGCTACACCTTC.

This sequence joins TRBV7-8 and TRBJ2-2, with 9 bases fitting TRBD1. Germline V gene data show CDR1 as SGHVS and CDR2 as FQNEAQ. Trimming removed 5 bases from V and 3 bases from J; junction bases left unmatched: 4. The CDR3 spans 15 residues. CDR3: CASSGGTGYTGELFF. CDR3 DNA: TGTGCCAGCAGCGGGGGGACAGGGTACACCGGGGAGCTGTTTTTT.

A few counts support this clone. J is TRBJ2-7 and V is TRBV27, with TRBD2 matching 10 bases. The germline V gene has CDR1 MNHEY and CDR2 SMNVEV (reference sequence). V dropped 6 bases and J dropped 2; count of bases not matched to a gene: 1. The CDR3 length is 13 residues. The CDR3 nucleotides read TGTGCCAGCAGGCTAGCGGGAGCCTACGAGCAGTACTTC. Its translation is CASRLAGAYEQYF.

The rearrangement joins TRBV28 to TRBJ2-5; 7 bases align to TRBD1. Losses at the gene ends were 3 bases for V and 0 bases for J; bases not matched to a gene: 10. Germline V gives CDR1 MDHEN, CDR2 SYDVKM. CDR3 size: 17 residues. In DNA form, the CDR3 reads TGTGCCAGCAGTTTCACTTATTGGACAGGCAACCAAGAGACCCAGTACTTC. It is translated as CASSFTYWTGNQETQYF.

Concerning this clone: Other DNA sequences from this sample encode an identical CDR3 as well. The rearrangement links TRBV19 to TRBJ1-1, with D hard to call. The germline V gene has CDR1 LNHDA and CDR2 SQIVND (reference sequence). V was trimmed by 3 bases and J by 1 base, leaving 9 bases between them. The CDR3 runs to 14 residues. This CDR3 reads CASSIGLTNTEAFF. As DNA, the CDR3 is TGTGCCAGTAGTATTGGACTCACGAACACTGAAGCTTTCTTT.

The rearrangement joins TRBV10-1 to TRBJ2-1; 9 bases agree with TRBD2. CDR3 length: 16 residues. The J segment lost 10 bases and the V segment lost 3 bases, leaving 13 bases of the junction unmatched. The germline CDR1 and CDR2 sequences are WNHNN and SYGVQD (reference sequence). CDR3 sequence (DNA): TGCGCCAGCAGTGATGGTAAAGCGGGAGGAGCCCGAGAGCAGTTCTTC. Protein product: CASSDGKAGGAREQFF.

This rearrangement joins TRBV10-1 to TRBJ2-1; 11 bases are shared with TRBD2. This CDR3 is built from 17 residues. V lost 6 bases to trimming and J lost 4 bases; unmatched junction nucleotides: 11. CDR1 is WNHNN and CDR2 is SYGVQD in the germline V gene (reference sequence). CDR3 loop: CASRGTSGDLKYNEQFF. The CDR3, as DNA: TGCGCCAGCAGGGGGACTAGCGGAGACCTAAAGTACAATGAGCAGTTCTTC.

The rearrangement uses TRBV7-9 and TRBJ1-1, with D possibly matching TRBD1 (5 bases). V lost 5 bases and J lost 6, with 19 bases in between. CDR1 SEHNR and CDR2 FQNEAQ come from the germline V gene (reference sequence). The CDR3 totals 15 residues. In nucleotides, the CDR3 is TGTGCCAGCAGCCGTCCCTCCGGGGGTGAGGCTGAAGCTTTCTTT. This translates into CASSRPSGGEAEAFF. The full variable domain, with the rest looked up from reference TRBV7-9 and TRBJ1-1, is DTGVSQNPRHKITKRGQNVTFRCDPISEHNRLYWYRQTLGQGPEFLTYFQNEAQLEKSRLLSDRFSAERPKGSFSTLEIQRTEQGDSAMYLCASSRPSGGEAEAFFGQGTRLTVV.

The chain links TRBV28 to TRBJ2-3, with 10 bases aligning to TRBD2. The length of the CDR3 is 18 residues. CDR1 and CDR2 (germline): MDHEN, SYDVKM. V dropped 6 bases and J dropped 2; count of bases not matched to a gene: 14. The CDR3 DNA reads TGTGCCAGCAGCTCCGGAATTTCACTAGCGGGAATCACAGATACGCAGTATTTT. Translation gives CASSSGISLAGITDTQYF.

The gene calls are TRBV5-1 and TRBJ1-3, with 9 bases aligning to TRBD1. The CDR3 loop spans 13 amino acids. Germline values: CDR1 SGHRS, CDR2 YFSETQ. The V and J ends lost 4 bases and 7 bases, in that order; junction bases with no gene match: 3. For the CDR3, the DNA is TGCGCCAGCAGCGTAGGACAGGGGAACACCATATATTTT. Amino acids: CASSVGQGNTIYF.

This sequence joins TRBV28 and TRBJ1-5; maybe TRBD1 (5 bases). Germline CDR1 reads MDHEN; CDR2 reads SYDVKM. This CDR3 region has 15 residues. Deletions cut 2 bases from V and 0 bases from J, with 8 bases between. CDR3 in DNA: TGTGCCAGCAGTTTAGGGGGGTCTAGCAATCAGCCCCAGCATTTT. Translation: CASSLGGSSNQPQHF.

The chain links TRBV10-3 to TRBJ1-1, with TRBD1 matching over 12 bases. The CDR3 is made up of 19 amino acids. Germline V gene sequence: CDR1 ENHRY, CDR2 SYGVKD. V lost 0 bases and J lost 4; bases outside the gene matches: 12. The CDR3 bases are TGTGCCATCAGTGAGTCGGTCTTTCGGGACAGGGGGCCTGTCACTGAAGCTTTCTTT. It encodes CAISESVFRDRGPVTEAFF.

The chain employs TRBV6-1 and TRBJ2-5; 15 nucleotides match TRBD2. There are 16 residues in the CDR3. The V gene's germline CDR1 is MNHNS and CDR2 SASEGT. The J segment lost 5 bases and the V segment lost 3 bases, leaving 4 bases of the junction unmatched. The chain's CDR3 is CASSEGLAGGRETQYF. The DNA of the CDR3 is TGTGCCAGCAGTGAGGGACTAGCGGGAGGACGGGAGACCCAGTACTTC.

J is TRBJ2-1 and V is TRBV7-3; 7 bases line up with TRBD2. The CDR3 length is 14 residues. V lost 2 bases and J lost 8; bases outside the gene matches: 6. Germline CDR1 and CDR2: SGHTA and FQGTGA. In DNA form, the CDR3 reads TGTGCCAGCAGCTTAGGGCTAGCGGCCGATGAGCAGTTCTTC. Its translation: CASSLGLAADEQFF. Together with reference TRBV7-3 and TRBJ2-1, the CDR3 gives the full variable domain: GAGVSQTPSNKVTEKGKYVELRCDPISGHTALYWYRQSLGQGPEFLIYFQGTGAADDSGLPNDRFFAVRPEGSVSTLKIQRTERGDSAVYLCASSLGLAADEQFFGPGTRLTVL.

The chain links TRBV9 to TRBJ2-7; 11 bases are shared with TRBD2. Germline V gene sequence: CDR1 SGDLS, CDR2 YYNGEE. The CDR3 covers 18 residues. Unmatched junction bases numbered 12, after V lost 0 bases and J lost 4 bases. CDR3 protein: CASSVGRGGLAEVYEQYF. CDR3 nucleotide sequence: TGTGCCAGCAGCGTAGGGAGAGGGGGACTAGCGGAAGTGTACGAGCAGTACTTC.